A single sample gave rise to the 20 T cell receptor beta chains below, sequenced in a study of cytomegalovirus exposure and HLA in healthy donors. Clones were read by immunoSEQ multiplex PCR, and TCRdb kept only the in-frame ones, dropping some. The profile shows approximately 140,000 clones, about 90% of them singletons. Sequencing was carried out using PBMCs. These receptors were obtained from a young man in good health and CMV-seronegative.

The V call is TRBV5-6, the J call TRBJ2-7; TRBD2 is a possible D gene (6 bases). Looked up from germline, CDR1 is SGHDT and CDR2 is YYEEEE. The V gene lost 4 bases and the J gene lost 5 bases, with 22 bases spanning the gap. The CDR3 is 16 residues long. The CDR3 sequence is CASSKGSRRGYHEQYF. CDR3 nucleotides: TGTGCCAGCAGCAAGGGATCGCGTCGGGGGTACCACGAGCAGTACTTC.

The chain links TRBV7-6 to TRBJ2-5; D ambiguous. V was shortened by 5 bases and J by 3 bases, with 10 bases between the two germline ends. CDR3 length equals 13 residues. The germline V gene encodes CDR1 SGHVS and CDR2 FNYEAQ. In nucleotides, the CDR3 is TGTGCCAGCAGCCCTGACTCCGAAGAGACCCAGTACTTC. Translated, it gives CASSPDSEETQYF.

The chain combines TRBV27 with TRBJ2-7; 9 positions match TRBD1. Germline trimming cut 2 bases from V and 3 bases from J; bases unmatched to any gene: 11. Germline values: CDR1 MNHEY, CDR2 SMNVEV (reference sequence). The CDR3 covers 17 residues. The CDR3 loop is CASSLRAGTGFYYEQYF. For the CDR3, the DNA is TGTGCCAGCAGTTTAAGAGCCGGGACAGGGTTCTACTACGAGCAGTACTTC.

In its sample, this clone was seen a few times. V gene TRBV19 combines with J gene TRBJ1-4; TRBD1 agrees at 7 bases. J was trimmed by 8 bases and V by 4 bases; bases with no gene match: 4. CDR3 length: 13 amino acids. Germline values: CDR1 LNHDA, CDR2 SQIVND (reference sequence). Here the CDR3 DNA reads TGTGCCAGTAGTACAACAGGGGCCGAAAAACTGTTTTTT. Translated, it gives CASSTTGAEKLFF.

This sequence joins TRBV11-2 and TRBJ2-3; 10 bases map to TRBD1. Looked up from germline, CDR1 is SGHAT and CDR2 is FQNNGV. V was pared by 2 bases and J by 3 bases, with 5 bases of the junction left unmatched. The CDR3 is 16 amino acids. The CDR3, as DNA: TGTGCCAGCAGCTTATGGGGGACAGGGGTAACAGATACGCAGTATTTT. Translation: CASSLWGTGVTDTQYF. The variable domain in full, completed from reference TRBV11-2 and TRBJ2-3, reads EAGVAQSPRYKIIEKRQSVAFWCNPISGHATLYWYQQILGQGPKLLIQFQNNGVVDDSQLPKDRFSAERLKGVDSTLKIQPAKLEDSAVYLCASSLWGTGVTDTQYFGPGTRLTVL.

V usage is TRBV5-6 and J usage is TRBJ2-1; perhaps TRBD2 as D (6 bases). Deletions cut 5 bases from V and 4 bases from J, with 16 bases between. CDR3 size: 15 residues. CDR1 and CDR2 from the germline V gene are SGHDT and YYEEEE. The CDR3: CASRGISGFYNEQFF. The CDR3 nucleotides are TGTGCCAGCAGGGGTATTAGCGGATTTTACAATGAGCAGTTCTTC.

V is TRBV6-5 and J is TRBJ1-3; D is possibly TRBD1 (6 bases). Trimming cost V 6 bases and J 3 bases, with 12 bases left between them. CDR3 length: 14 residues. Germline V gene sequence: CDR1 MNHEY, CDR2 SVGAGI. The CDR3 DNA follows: TGTGCCAGCAGATCCCAGGGGTTTGGAAACACCATATATTTT. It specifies CASRSQGFGNTIYF.

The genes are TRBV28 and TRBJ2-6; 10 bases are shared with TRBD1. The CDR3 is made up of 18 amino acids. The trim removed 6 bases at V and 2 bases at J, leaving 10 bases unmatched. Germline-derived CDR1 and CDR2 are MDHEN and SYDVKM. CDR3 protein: CASSPGGQGTPGANVLTF. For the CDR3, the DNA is TGTGCCAGCAGCCCCGGGGGACAGGGGACCCCTGGGGCCAACGTCCTGACTTTC.

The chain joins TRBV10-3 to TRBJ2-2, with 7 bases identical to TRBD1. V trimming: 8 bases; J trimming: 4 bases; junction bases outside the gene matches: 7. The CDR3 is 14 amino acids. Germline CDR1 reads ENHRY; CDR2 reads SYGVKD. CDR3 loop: CAILETGTTGELFF. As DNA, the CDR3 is TGTGCCATCCTCGAGACAGGGACCACCGGGGAGCTGTTTTTT.

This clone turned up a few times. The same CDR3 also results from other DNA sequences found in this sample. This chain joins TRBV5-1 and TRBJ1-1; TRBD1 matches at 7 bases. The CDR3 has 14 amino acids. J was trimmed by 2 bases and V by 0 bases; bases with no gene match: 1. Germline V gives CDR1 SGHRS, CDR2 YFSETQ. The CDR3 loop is CASSLDRGNTEAFF. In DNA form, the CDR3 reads TGCGCCAGCAGCTTGGACAGGGGAAACACTGAAGCTTTCTTT.

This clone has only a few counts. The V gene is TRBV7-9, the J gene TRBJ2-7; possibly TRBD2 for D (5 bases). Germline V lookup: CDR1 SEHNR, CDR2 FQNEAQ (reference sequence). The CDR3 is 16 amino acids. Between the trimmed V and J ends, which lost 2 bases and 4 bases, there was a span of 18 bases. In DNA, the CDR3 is TGTGCCAGCAGCTTACATCCCGGAGCGGCGGCGTACGAGCAGTACTTC. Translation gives CASSLHPGAAAYEQYF.

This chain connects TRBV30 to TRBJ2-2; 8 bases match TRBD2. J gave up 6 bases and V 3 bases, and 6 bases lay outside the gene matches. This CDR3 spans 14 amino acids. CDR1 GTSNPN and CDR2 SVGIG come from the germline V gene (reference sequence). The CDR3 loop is CAWSGGGGPGELFF. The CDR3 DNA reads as TGTGCCTGGAGCGGGGGGGGCGGTCCCGGGGAGCTGTTTTTT.

CDR3 sequence: CASSLLSGELFF. The DNA for the CDR3 is TGTGCCAGCAGCCTTCTGTCCGGGGAGCTGTTTTTT. The chain is built from TRBV11-2 and TRBJ2-2; D is uncertain. This CDR3 is 12 amino acids long. Germline V gene sequence: CDR1 SGHAT, CDR2 FQNNGV. Trimming left V 5 bases short and J 6 bases short, with 7 bases between.

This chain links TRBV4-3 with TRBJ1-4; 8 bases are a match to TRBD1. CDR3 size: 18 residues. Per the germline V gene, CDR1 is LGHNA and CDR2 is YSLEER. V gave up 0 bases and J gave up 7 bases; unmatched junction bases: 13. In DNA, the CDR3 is TGCGCCAGCAGCCAAGAAATAGCAGGGGGCTCCAGTCCTGAAAAACTGTTTTTT. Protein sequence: CASSQEIAGGSSPEKLFF.

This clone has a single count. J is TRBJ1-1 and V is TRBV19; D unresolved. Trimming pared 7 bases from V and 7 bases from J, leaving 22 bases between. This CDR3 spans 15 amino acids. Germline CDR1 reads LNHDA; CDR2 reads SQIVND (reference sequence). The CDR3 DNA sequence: TGTGCCAGTAATACAGCCCCGGGGTTGGGGTTTGAAGCTTTCTTT. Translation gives CASNTAPGLGFEAFF.

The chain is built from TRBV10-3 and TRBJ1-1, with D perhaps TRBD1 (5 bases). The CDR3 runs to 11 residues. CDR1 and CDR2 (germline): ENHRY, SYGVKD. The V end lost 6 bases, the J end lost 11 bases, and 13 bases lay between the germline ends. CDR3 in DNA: TGTGCCATCAGGGGTAGCGGGGCCGCTTTCTTT. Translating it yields CAIRGSGAAFF.

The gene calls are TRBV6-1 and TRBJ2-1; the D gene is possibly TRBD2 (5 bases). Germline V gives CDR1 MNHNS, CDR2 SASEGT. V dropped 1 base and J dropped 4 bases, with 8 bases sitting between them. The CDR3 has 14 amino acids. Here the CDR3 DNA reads TGTGCCAGCAGTGAAGGGGGAGCTTACAATGAGCAGTTCTTC. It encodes CASSEGGAYNEQFF.

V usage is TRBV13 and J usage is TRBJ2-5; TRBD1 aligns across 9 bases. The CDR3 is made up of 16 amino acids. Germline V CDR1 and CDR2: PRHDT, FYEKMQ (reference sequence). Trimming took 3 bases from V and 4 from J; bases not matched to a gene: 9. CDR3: CASSFYAGTGRETQYF. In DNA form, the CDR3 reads TGTGCCAGCAGCTTCTACGCCGGGACAGGGAGAGAGACCCAGTACTTC.

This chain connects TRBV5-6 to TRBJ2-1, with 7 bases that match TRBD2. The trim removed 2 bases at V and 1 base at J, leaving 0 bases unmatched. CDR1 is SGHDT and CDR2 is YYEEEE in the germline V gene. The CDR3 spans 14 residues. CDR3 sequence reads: CASSFSGSYNEQFF. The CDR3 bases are TGTGCCAGCAGCTTTAGCGGGTCCTACAATGAGCAGTTCTTC.

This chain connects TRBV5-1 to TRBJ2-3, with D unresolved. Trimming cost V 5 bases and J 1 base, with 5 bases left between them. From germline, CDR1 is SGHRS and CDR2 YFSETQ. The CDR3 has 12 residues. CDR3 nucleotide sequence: TGCGCCAGCAGTCCCGGCACAGATACGCAGTATTTT. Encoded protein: CASSPGTDTQYF.